The 22 T cell receptor beta chains presented below share a single source sample, sequenced in a study of CD8 T cells in cerebrospinal fluid in Alzheimer's disease. One entry per CDR3 protein, without DNA, is what TCRdb gives after re-calling the 10x single-cell sequencing reads. This sample's table reports 500 to 600 distinct CDR3 sequences. The sequenced sample consisted of cerebrospinal fluid. The receptors stem from a human donor with Alzheimer's disease.

The chain links TRBV12-3 or TRBV12-4 to TRBJ1-1; TCRdb designates TRBD1, a call that cannot be tested without DNA. This CDR3 is built from 15 residues. Here the CDR3 reads CASSLADSPNTEAFF.

The rearrangement joins TRBV10-3 to TRBJ1-6; TCRdb picks TRBD1, but there is no DNA to check that call. CDR3 length: 13 residues. Germline CDR1 reads ENHRY; CDR2 reads SYGVKD. CDR3 in amino acids: CAIKGYGNSPLHF.

In terms of frequency, this clonotype is medium-sized (0.01 to 0.1%). The rearrangement uses TRBV2 and TRBJ1-3; TCRdb's D gene call, TRBD1, goes unchecked for lack of DNA. CDR1 SNHLY and CDR2 FYNNEI come from the germline V gene. The CDR3 covers 16 residues. CDR3 region: CASSEGTGNSGNTIYF.

This clonotype counts as large by frequency. The genes are TRBV4-3 and TRBJ1-1; TCRdb's assignment of TRBD1 cannot be checked, as there is no DNA. The CDR3 loop spans 15 amino acids. CDR1 and CDR2 (germline): LGHNA, YSLEER. CDR3 region: CASSLVQGTGTEAFF.

Considering frequency, this clonotype is large. The chain combines TRBV30 with TRBJ2-3; TCRdb picks TRBD1, but there is no DNA to check that call. This CDR3 region has 13 residues. Germline lookup yields CDR1 GTSNPN and CDR2 SVGIG (reference sequence). The CDR3 sequence: CAWANPGGGSGYF.

By frequency, this clonotype is medium-sized. The chain is built from TRBV12-3 or TRBV12-4 and TRBJ1-2; no DNA is available, so the TRBD1 call from TCRdb remains unchecked. This CDR3 has 13 residues. The CDR3 loop reads CASSPGQDYGYTF.

This chain links TRBV14 with TRBJ2-7. The CDR3 has 13 residues. Germline lookup yields CDR1 SGHDN and CDR2 FVKESK. CDR3 sequence reads: CASSHQTFTEQYF.

Measured by frequency, this clonotype is medium-sized (0.01 to 0.1%). J is TRBJ1-3 and V is TRBV28. Germline V CDR1 and CDR2: MDHEN, SYDVKM. The CDR3 contains 15 residues. The CDR3 spells CASSFSLFSGNTIYF.

Judged by frequency, this clonotype is large. The chain couples TRBV29-1 to TRBJ2-2; TCRdb selects TRBD1, and the lack of DNA leaves this call unchecked. Germline CDR1 SQVTM, CDR2 ANQGSEA. This CDR3 contains 14 residues. The CDR3 loop is CSAYSGQPTGELFF.

Considering frequency, this clonotype is medium-sized. CDR3 sequence: CASSDGAGGTDTQYF. This sequence joins TRBV6-4 and TRBJ2-3; the D call of TRBD1 rests on TCRdb alone, since no DNA is present to check it. CDR3 size: 15 residues. The germline CDR1 and CDR2 sequences are MRHNA and SNTAGT.

Judged by frequency, this clonotype is medium-sized. The J gene is TRBJ2-7, the V gene TRBV6-5; TCRdb's D gene call, TRBD2, goes unchecked for lack of DNA. CDR1 and CDR2 from the germline V gene are MNHEY and SVGAGI. This CDR3 comprises 14 residues. This CDR3 reads CASAVGRANYEQYF.

This clonotype registers large (0.1 to 1%) by frequency. The CDR3 sequence is CSANNRDPEAFF. The V and J genes are TRBV20-1 and TRBJ1-1; TCRdb gives TRBD1 as the D gene, but with no DNA this cannot be confirmed. CDR1 is DFQATT, CDR2 SNEGSKA, per germline (reference sequence). This CDR3 contains 12 residues.

This clonotype is deemed medium-sized (0.01 to 0.1%) by its frequency. The gene calls are TRBV12-3 or TRBV12-4 and TRBJ2-3; checking the TCRdb D call of TRBD2 is not possible without DNA. The CDR3 is 12 residues long. The CDR3 reads CASSWEGDTQYF.

V gene TRBV11-1 combines with J gene TRBJ2-3; TCRdb reports TRBD2, a call that lacks DNA to check it against. This CDR3 has 17 amino acids. The germline V gene has CDR1 SGHAT and CDR2 FQDESV (reference sequence). CDR3 sequence: CASSSGQAGDRTDTQYF.

Measured by frequency, this clonotype is medium-sized. This chain uses TRBV11-2 with TRBJ2-1; lacking DNA, the TRBD2 call made by TCRdb goes unchecked. This CDR3 is built from 16 residues. Germline V lookup: CDR1 SGHAT, CDR2 FQNNGV. The CDR3 loop is CASSEIAGGPYNEQFF.

The V gene is TRBV28, the J gene TRBJ2-7; TCRdb outputs TRBD1, but without DNA this stays unchecked. Germline V lookup: CDR1 MDHEN, CDR2 SYDVKM. The CDR3 extends over 13 amino acids. CDR3 loop: CASRTGSPYEQYF. Combining the CDR3 with reference TRBV28 and TRBJ2-7 gives the whole variable domain DVKVTQSSRYLVKRTGEKVFLECVQDMDHENMFWYRQDPGLGLRLIYFSYDVKMKEKGDIPEGYSVSREKKERFSLILESASTNQTSMYLCASRTGSPYEQYFGPGTRLTVT.

The genes are TRBV20-1 and TRBJ2-1. In germline, CDR1 is DFQATT, CDR2 SNEGSKA (reference sequence). The CDR3 consists of 14 residues. CDR3 region: CSASDDFTYNEQFF.

This clonotype is deemed large by its frequency. This rearrangement joins TRBV7-2 to TRBJ1-4. This CDR3 comprises 15 residues. Germline V gene sequence: CDR1 SGHTA, CDR2 FQGNSA. This CDR3 is CASSLVGATNEKLFF.

This clonotype registers medium-sized (0.01 to 0.1%) by frequency. This chain links TRBV2 with TRBJ2-7; TCRdb outputs TRBD1, but without DNA this stays unchecked. Germline assignment: CDR1 SNHLY and CDR2 FYNNEI. The CDR3 consists of 14 residues. CDR3 amino acids: CASRSGTGAYEQYF.

Considering frequency, this clonotype is large. The chain couples TRBV15 to TRBJ2-6. Germline V gene lookup returns CDR1 LNHNV and CDR2 YYDKDF (reference sequence). This CDR3 is 15 amino acids long. This CDR3 is CATSPRISGANVLTF.

Considering frequency, this clonotype is medium-sized. V gene TRBV25-1 combines with J gene TRBJ2-2; the TRBD1 assignment by TCRdb is unverifiable without DNA. Germline assignment: CDR1 MGHDK and CDR2 SYGVNS. CDR3 length equals 16 residues. CDR3: CASSESGRGYTGELFF.

In terms of frequency, this clonotype is medium-sized. The gene calls are TRBV2 and TRBJ2-3; TCRdb calls TRBD1, which cannot be checked without DNA. The germline V gene has CDR1 SNHLY and CDR2 FYNNEI. The CDR3 sequence is 15 residues long. CDR3 sequence: CASSGGDVVTDTQYF.